These 5 T cell receptor beta chains were all obtained from the same sample, sequenced in a study of blood T cell repertoires in COVID-19. Sequencing used immunoSEQ multiplex PCR; TCRdb keeps in-frame clones, though not all of them. Here the sample spans roughly 160,000 clones, 75% to 85% being singletons. The sample was PBMCs or T cells enriched from blood (not recorded which). These receptors originate from an older woman who had recovered from COVID-19.

The CDR3 DNA reads as TGCAGCGCCGGGTCTTTGACAGGGTACTCCTACGAGCAGTACTTC. Protein product: CSAGSLTGYSYEQYF. This chain links TRBV29-1 with TRBJ2-7; 7 bases are a match to TRBD1. CDR1 is SQVTM and CDR2 is ANQGSEA in the germline V gene. Trimming at V came to 7 bases and at J to 0 bases, leaving 12 bases not matched to a gene. This CDR3 contains 15 residues.

The chain has TRBV30 and TRBJ1-2; D is uncertain. There are 13 residues in the CDR3. Germline V CDR1 and CDR2: GTSNPN, SVGIG (reference sequence). V lost 0 bases, J lost 4 bases, and 9 bases lay in between. DNA of the CDR3: TGTGCCTGGAGTGTAAGGCGGCGCTATGGCTACACCTTC. This codes for CAWSVRRRYGYTF. Full variable domain (rest looked up from reference TRBV30 and TRBJ1-2): SQTIHQWPATLVQPVGSPLSLECTVEGTSNPNLYWYRQAAGRGLQLLFYSVGIGQISSEVPQNLSASRPQDRQFILSSKKLLLSDSGFYLCAWSVRRRYGYTFGSGTRLTVV.

This chain uses TRBV3-1 (or the pseudogene TRBV3-2) with TRBJ1-1; 8 bases fit TRBD1. There are 15 residues in the CDR3. Germline V gene sequence: CDR1 LGHDT, CDR2 YNNKEL (reference sequence). V gave up 1 base and J gave up 4 bases; unmatched junction bases: 5. CDR3 DNA sequence: TGTGCCAGCAGCCAAGGGACAGGGTTCTTCACTGAAGCTTTCTTT. Its translation is CASSQGTGFFTEAFF.

The chain has TRBV27 and TRBJ2-7; 8 bases are shared with TRBD1. This CDR3 is built from 15 residues. With V trimmed by 0 bases and J by 5 bases, 6 bases remained unmatched. The germline CDR1 and CDR2 sequences are MNHEY and SMNVEV (reference sequence). CDR3 DNA sequence: TGTGCCAGCAGTTTATCCCGGACAGGGCCGAACGAGCAGTACTTC. As protein: CASSLSRTGPNEQYF.

This sequence joins TRBV3-1 (or the pseudogene TRBV3-2) and TRBJ2-3; D not resolved. V was shortened by 0 bases and J by 6 bases, with 31 bases between the two germline ends. The germline gives CDR1 LGHDT, CDR2 YNNKEL (reference sequence). CDR3 length: 21 amino acids. CDR3 DNA sequence: TGTGCCAGCAGCCAAGAAGTGATAGCCAGCCCGCTAGGTTCTGGAGAGGATACGCAGTATTTT. Translation gives CASSQEVIASPLGSGEDTQYF.